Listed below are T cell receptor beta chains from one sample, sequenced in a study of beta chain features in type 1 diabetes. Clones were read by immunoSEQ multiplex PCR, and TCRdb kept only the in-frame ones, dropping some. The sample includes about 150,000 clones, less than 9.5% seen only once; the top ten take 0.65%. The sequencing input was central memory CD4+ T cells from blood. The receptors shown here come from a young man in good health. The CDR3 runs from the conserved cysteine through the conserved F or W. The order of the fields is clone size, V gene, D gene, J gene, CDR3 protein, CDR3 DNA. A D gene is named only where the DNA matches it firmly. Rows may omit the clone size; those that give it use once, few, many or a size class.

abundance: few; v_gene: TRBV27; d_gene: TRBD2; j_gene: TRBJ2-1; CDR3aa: CASHTSGRSYNEQFF; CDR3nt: TGTGCCAGCCATACTAGCGGGAGGTCCTACAATGAGCAGTTCTTC
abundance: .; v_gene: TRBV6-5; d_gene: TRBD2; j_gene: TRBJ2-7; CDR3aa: CASSYSWSGGYEQYF; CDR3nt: TGTGCCAGCAGTTACTCATGGTCCGGGGGGTACGAGCAGTACTTC
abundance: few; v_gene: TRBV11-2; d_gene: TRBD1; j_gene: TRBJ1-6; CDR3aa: CASSLALRTGVGSPLHF; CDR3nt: TGTGCCAGCAGCTTAGCCCTACGGACAGGGGTAGGGTCACCCCTCCACTTT
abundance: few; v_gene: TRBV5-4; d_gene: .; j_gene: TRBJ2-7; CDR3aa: CASSTADRYEQYF; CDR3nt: TGTGCCAGCAGCACGGCGGATCGGTACGAGCAGTACTTC
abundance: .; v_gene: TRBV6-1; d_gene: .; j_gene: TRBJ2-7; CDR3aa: CASSEGGAGAYEQYF; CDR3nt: TGTGCCAGCAGTGAAGGGGGCGCAGGCGCGTACGAGCAGTACTTC
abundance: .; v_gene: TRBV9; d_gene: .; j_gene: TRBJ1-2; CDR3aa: CASSVASANYGYTF; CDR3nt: TGTGCCAGCAGCGTAGCGAGCGCTAACTATGGCTACACCTTC
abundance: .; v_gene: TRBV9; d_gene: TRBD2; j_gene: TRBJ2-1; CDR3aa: CASSGGLAGGLVTSYNEQFF; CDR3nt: TGTGCCAGCAGCGGAGGACTAGCGGGGGGCCTTGTCACCTCCTACAATGAGCAGTTCTTC
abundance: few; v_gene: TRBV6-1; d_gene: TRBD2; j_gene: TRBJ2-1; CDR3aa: CASIITSGSGEQFF; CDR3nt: TGTGCCAGCATTATAACTAGCGGGAGCGGTGAGCAGTTCTTC
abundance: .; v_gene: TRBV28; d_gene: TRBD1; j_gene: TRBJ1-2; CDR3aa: CASSFDPGTGGRGYTF; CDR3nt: TGTGCCAGCAGTTTTGATCCCGGGACAGGGGGACGTGGCTACACCTTC
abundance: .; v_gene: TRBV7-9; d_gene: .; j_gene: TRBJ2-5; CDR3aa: CASSLARLPVYF; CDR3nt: TGTGCCAGCAGCTTAGCGAGGCTCCCTGTGTACTTC
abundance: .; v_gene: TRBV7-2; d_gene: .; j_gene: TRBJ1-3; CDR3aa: CASSSQQGSGNTIYF; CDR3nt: TGTGCCAGCAGCTCACAACAGGGATCCGGAAACACCATATATTTT
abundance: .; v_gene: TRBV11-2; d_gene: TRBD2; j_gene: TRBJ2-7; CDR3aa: CASSLDLAGGGYEQYF; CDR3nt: TGTGCCAGCAGCTTAGACTTAGCGGGAGGAGGCTACGAGCAGTACTTC
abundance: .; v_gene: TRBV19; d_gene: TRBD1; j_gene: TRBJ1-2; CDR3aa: CASRKWTGNYGYTF; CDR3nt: TGTGCCAGTAGGAAGTGGACAGGGAACTATGGCTACACCTTC
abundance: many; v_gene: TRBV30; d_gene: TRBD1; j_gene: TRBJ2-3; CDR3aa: CAWSEWTGPDTQYF; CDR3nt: TGTGCCTGGAGCGAATGGACAGGACCAGATACGCAGTATTTT
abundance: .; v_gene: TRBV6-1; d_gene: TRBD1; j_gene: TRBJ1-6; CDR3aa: CASSEEGQGWNSPLHF; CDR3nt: TGTGCCAGCAGTGAAGAAGGACAGGGTTGGAATTCACCCCTCCACTTT
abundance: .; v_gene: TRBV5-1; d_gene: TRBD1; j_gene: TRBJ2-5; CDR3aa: CASSGDPGQGQTQYF; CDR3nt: TGCGCCAGCAGCGGGGACCCGGGACAGGGACAGACCCAGTACTTC
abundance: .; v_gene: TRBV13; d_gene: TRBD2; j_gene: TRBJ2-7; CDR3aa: CASSLRREKAYEQYF; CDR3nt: TGTGCCAGCAGCTTAAGGCGGGAGAAGGCCTACGAGCAGTACTTC
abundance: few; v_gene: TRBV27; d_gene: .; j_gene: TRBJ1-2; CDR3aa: CASSLLGGVSGYTF; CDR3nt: TGTGCCAGCAGTTTATTAGGAGGTGTTAGTGGCTACACCTTC
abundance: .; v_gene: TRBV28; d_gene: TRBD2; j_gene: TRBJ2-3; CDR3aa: CASSTRKLAGTDTQYF; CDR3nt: TGTGCCAGCAGCACTAGGAAACTAGCGGGAACAGATACGCAGTATTTT
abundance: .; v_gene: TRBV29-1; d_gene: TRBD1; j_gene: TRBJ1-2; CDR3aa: CSVEAGGLDYGYTF; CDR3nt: TGCAGCGTTGAGGCAGGGGGCCTGGACTATGGCTACACCTTC
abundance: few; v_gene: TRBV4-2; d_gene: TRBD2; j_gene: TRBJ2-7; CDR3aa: CASSFLLAGFGGEQYF; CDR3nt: TGTGCCAGCAGCTTCCTCCTAGCGGGATTTGGCGGCGAGCAGTACTTC
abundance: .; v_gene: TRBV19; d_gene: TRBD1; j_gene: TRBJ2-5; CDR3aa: CASSARDSYQETQYF; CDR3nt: TGTGCCAGTAGTGCCCGGGACAGTTACCAAGAGACCCAGTACTTC
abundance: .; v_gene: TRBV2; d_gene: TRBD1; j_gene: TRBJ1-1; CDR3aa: CASITDRDTEAFF; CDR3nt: TGTGCCAGCATTACCGACAGGGACACTGAAGCTTTCTTT